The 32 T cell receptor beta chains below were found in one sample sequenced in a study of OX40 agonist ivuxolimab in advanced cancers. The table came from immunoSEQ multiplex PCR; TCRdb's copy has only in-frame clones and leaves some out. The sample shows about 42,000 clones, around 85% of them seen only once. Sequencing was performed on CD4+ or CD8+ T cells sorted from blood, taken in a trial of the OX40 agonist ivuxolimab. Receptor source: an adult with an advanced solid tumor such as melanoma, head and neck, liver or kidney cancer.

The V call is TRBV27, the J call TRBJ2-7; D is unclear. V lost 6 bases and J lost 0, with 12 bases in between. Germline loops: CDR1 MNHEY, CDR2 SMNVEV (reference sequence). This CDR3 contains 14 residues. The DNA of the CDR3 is TGTGCCAGCAGGCCAGGACCCAGCTCCTACGAGCAGTACGTC. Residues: CASRPGPSSYEQYV.

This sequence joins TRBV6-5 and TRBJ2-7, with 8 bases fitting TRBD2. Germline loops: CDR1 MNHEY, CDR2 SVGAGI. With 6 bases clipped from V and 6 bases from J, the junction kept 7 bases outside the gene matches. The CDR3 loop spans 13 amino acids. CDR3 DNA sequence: TGTGCCAGCAGGGGAAGCGGGAGTGTCGAGCAGTACTTC. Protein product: CASRGSGSVEQYF.

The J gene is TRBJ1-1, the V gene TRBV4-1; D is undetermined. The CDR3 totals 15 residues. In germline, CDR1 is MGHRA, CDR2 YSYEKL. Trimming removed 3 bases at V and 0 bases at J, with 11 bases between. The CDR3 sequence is CASSQTRVMNTEAFF. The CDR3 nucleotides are TGCGCCAGCAGCCAGACGAGGGTAATGAACACTGAAGCTTTCTTT.

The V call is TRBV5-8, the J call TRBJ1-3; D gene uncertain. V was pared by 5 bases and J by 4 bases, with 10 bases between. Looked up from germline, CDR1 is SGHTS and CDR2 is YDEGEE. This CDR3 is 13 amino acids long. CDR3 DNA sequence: TGTGCCAGCAGGGAAACGGCGGGAAACACCATATATTTT. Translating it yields CASRETAGNTIYF.

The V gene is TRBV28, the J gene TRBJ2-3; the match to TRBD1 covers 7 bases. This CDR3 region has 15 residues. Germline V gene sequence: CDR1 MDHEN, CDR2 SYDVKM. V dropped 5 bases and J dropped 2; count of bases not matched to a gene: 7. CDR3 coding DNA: TGTGCCAGCAGTCCCGGGACAGACCACACAGATACGCAGTATTTT. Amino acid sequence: CASSPGTDHTDTQYF.

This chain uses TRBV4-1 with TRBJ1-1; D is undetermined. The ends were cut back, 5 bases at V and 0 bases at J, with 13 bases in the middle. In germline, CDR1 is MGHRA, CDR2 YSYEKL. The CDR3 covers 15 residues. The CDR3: CASSESGEVNTEAFF. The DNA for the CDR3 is TGCGCCAGCAGCGAAAGCGGTGAGGTGAACACTGAAGCTTTCTTT.

CDR3 DNA: TGCGCCAGCAGCCAAAAGGGGGCAGATACGCAGTATTTT. As protein: CASSQKGADTQYF. The chain joins TRBV4-1 to TRBJ2-3; tentatively, D is TRBD1 (6 bases). There are 13 residues in the CDR3. Trimming cost V 2 bases and J 4 bases, with 7 bases left between them. Germline V CDR1 and CDR2: MGHRA, YSYEKL.

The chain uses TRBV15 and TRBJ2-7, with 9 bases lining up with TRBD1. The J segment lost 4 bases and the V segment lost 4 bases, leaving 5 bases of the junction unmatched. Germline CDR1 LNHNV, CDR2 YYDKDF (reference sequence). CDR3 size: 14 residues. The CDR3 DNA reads TGTGCCACCAGCATTGGACAGGGGTCATACGAGCAGTACTTC. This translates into CATSIGQGSYEQYF.

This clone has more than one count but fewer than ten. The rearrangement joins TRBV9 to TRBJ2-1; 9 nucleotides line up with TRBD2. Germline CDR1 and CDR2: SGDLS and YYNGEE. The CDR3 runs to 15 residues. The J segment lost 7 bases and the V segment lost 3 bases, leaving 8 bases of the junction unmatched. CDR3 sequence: CASSGGSGSLNEQFF. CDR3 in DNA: TGTGCCAGCAGCGGGGGTAGCGGGAGTTTGAATGAGCAGTTCTTC.

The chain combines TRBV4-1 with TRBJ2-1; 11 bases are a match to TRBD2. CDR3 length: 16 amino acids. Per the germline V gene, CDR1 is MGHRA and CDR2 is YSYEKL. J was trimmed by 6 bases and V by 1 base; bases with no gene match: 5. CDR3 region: CASSQGSSGGVNEQFF. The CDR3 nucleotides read TGCGCCAGCAGCCAAGGGAGTAGCGGGGGGGTCAATGAGCAGTTCTTC.

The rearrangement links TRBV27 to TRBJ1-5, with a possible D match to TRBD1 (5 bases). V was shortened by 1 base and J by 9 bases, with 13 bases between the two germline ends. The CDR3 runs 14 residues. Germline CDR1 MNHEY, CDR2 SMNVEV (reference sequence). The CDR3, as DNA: TGTGCCAGCAGTTTATTGGGAGGGGCTGGGCCCCAGCATTTT. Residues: CASSLLGGAGPQHF.

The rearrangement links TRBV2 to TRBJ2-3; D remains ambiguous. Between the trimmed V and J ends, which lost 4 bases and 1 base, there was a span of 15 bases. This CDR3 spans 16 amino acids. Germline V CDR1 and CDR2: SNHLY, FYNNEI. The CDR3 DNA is TGTGCCAGCAGTGCGATGTTAGTAACCGGCACAGATACGCAGTATTTT. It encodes CASSAMLVTGTDTQYF.

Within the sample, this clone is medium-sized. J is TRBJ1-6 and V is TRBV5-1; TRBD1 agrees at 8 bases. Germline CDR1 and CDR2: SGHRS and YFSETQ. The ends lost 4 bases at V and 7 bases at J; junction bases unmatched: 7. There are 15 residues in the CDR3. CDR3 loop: CASSPGQGMNSPLHF. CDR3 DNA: TGCGCCAGCAGCCCAGGACAGGGAATGAATTCACCCCTCCACTTT.

The CDR3 reads CASSHVTSGTQHF. CDR3 coding DNA: TGTGCCAGCAGCCACGTTACATCAGGGACCCAGCATTTT. The chain carries TRBV7-6 and TRBJ1-5; perhaps TRBD1 as D (5 bases). The CDR3 is 13 residues long. Trimming took off 5 bases at V and 11 bases at J, with 16 bases between the two ends. Germline CDR1 and CDR2: SGHVS and FNYEAQ.

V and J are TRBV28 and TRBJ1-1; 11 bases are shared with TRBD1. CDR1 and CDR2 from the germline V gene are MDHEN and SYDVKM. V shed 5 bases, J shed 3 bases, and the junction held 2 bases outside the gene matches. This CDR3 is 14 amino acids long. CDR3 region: CASSLGQGDTEAFF. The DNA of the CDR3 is TGTGCCAGCAGTCTGGGACAGGGGGACACTGAAGCTTTCTTT.

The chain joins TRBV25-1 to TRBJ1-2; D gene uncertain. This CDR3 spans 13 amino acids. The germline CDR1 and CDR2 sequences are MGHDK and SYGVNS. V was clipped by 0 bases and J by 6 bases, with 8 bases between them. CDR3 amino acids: CASSEYYPHGYTF. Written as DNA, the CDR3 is TGTGCCAGCAGTGAATATTACCCCCATGGCTACACCTTC.

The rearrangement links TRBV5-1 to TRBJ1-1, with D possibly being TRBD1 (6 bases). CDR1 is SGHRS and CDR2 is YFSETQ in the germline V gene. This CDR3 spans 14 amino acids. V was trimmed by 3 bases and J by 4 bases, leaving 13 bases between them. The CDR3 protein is CASSWRGGATEAFF. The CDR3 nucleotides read TGCGCCAGCAGCTGGAGGGGGGGTGCCACTGAAGCTTTCTTT.

CDR3 bases: TGTGCCAGCAGTTCGCGGACACCACGGGAGACCCAGTACTTC. This gives the protein CASSSRTPRETQYF. The chain joins TRBV27 to TRBJ2-5; perhaps TRBD1 as D (5 bases). The CDR3 sequence is 14 residues long. Germline values: CDR1 MNHEY, CDR2 SMNVEV (reference sequence). V dropped 4 bases and J dropped 5 bases, with 14 bases sitting between them.

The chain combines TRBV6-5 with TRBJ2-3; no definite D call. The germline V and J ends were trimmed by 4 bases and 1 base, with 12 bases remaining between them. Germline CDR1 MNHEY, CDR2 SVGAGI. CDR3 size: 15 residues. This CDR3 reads CASSLAPRGTDTQYF. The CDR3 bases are TGTGCCAGCAGTTTGGCCCCAAGGGGCACAGATACGCAGTATTTT.

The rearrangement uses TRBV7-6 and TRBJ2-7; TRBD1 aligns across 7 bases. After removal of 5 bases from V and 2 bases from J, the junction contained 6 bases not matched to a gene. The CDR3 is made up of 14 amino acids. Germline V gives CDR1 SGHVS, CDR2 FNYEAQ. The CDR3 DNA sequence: TGTGCCAGCAGCCCGCACAGGGGAACCTACGAGCAGTACTTC. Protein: CASSPHRGTYEQYF.

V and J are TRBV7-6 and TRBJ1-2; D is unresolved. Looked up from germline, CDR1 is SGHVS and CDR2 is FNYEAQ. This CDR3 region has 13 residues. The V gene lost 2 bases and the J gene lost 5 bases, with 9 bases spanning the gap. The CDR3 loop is CASSLPGLYGYTF. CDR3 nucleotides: TGTGCCAGCAGCTTACCAGGTTTATATGGCTACACCTTC.

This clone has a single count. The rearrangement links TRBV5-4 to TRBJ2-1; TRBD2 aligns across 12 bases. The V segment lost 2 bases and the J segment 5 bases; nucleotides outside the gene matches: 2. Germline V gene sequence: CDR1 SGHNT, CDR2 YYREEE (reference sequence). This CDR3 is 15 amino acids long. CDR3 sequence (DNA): TGTGCCAGCAGCTTAAGACTAGCGGGAGACAATGAGCAGTTCTTC. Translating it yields CASSLRLAGDNEQFF.

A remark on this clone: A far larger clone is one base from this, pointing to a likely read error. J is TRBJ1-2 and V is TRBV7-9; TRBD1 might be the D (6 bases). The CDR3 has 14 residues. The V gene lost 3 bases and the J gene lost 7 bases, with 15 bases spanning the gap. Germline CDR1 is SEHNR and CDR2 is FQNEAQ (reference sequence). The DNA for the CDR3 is TGTGCCAGCAGCTTCGCGATGGGGGGGCCTGGCTACACCTTC. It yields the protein CASSFAMGGPGYTF.

The DNA for the CDR3 is TGTGCCAGCAGCTTAACCCCCTTGGGAGACGAGCAGTACTTC. Translating gives CASSLTPLGDEQYF. The chain carries TRBV7-6 and TRBJ2-7, with D tentatively TRBD2 (5 bases). The CDR3 spans 14 residues. V shed 2 bases and J shed 5 bases, with 13 bases lying between them. Germline CDR1 is SGHVS and CDR2 is FNYEAQ.

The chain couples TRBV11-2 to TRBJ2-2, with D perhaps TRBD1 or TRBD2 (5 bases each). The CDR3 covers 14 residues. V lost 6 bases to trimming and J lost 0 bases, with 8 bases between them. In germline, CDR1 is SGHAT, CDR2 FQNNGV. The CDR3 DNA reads TGTGCCAGCAGTCGGGGACCGAACACCGGGGAGCTGTTTTTT. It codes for CASSRGPNTGELFF.

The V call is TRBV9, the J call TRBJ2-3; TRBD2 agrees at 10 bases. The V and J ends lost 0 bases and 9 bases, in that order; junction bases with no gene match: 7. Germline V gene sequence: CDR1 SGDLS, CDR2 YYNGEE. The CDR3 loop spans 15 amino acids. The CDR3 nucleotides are TGTGCCAGCAGCGTAGAGGTTAGCGGGGGGCTCACGCAGTATTTT. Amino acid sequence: CASSVEVSGGLTQYF.

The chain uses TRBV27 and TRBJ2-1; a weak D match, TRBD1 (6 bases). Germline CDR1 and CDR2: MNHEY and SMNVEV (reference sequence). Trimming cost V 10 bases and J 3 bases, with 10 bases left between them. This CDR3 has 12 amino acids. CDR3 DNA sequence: TGTGCCACCTCGGACAGCTACAATGAGCAGTTCTTC. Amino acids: CATSDSYNEQFF.

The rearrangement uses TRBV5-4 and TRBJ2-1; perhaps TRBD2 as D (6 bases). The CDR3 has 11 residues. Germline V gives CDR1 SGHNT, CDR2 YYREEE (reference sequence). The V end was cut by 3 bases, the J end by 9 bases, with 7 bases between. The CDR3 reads CASSYGGEQFF. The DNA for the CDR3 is TGTGCCAGCAGCTACGGGGGTGAGCAGTTCTTC.

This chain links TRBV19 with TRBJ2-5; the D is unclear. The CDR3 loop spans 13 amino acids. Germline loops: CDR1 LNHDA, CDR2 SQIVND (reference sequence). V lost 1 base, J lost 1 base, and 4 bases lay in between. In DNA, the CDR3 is TGTGCCAGTAGTATAGGGTTCCAAGAGACCCAGTACTTC. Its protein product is CASSIGFQETQYF.

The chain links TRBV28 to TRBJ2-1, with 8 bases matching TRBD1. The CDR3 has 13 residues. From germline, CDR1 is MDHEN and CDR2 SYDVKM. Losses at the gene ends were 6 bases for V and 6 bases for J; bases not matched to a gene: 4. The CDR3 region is CASSPGGGNEQFF. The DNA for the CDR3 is TGTGCCAGCAGCCCAGGGGGCGGCAATGAGCAGTTCTTC.

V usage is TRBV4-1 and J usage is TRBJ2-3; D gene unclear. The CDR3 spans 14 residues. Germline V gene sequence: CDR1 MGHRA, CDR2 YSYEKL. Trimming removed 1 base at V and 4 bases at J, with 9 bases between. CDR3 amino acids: CASSQAPLADTQYF. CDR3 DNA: TGCGCCAGCAGCCAAGCTCCCTTGGCAGATACGCAGTATTTT.

This CDR3 reads CASTVTGLYGYTF. CDR3 DNA: TGTGCCAGCACCGTGACAGGGCTCTATGGCTACACCTTC. V and J are TRBV28 and TRBJ1-2; 7 nucleotides align to TRBD1. The CDR3 is 13 residues long. Looked up from germline, CDR1 is MDHEN and CDR2 is SYDVKM. With 7 bases clipped from V and 4 bases from J, the junction kept 6 bases outside the gene matches.